This T cell receptor (beta chain) came from a study of Graves' ophthalmopathy and Graves' hyperthyroidism. Active ophthalmopathy (CAS at least 3, NOSPECS at least 4), lasting under 3 months. RNA served as the template for amplifying TCR beta CDR3 regions. An opening RT-PCR round employed HTBI primers and preceded a second-round multiplex PCR. Each CDR3 protein is one row after TCRdb ran MiXCR on the multiplex PCR reads. The sample contains fewer than 400,000 distinct CDR3 sequences, around 16% of which appear only once. CDR1 is GTSNPN, CDR2 SVGIG, per germline (reference sequence). This CDR3 spans 12 amino acids. V lost 3 bases to trimming and J lost 7 bases; unmatched junction nucleotides: 4. The study's findings and limits: The model achieved around 67% sensitivity and over 72% specificity for ophthalmopathy progression.

This clonotype was seen repeatedly, ten times or more. Its specificity is not known. The chain links TRBV30 to TRBJ2-7; 9 nucleotides align to TRBD1. Material for sequencing was peripheral blood. The TCR originated in a woman aged 18-35 years with Graves' ophthalmopathy. CDR3 loop: CAWSRQGGEQYF. CDR3 bases: TGTGCCTGGAGCAGACAGGGGGGGGAGCAGTACTTC.